The clone carrying this T cell receptor beta chain was seen only a few times. What it binds is unknown. The record originates from a study of cytomegalovirus exposure and HLA in healthy donors. Regarding the study as a whole: In a later analysis, a missense DCLRE1C variant was linked to TCR beta V- and J-gene trimming. Listed as cytomegalovirus-associated were 150 to 200 TCR beta chains.

Researchers ran the PCR with 60 Vbeta and 13 Jbeta primers. Using immunoSEQ multiplex PCR, the repertoire was profiled, and TCRdb retains in-frame clones only, with some absent. The sample shows 120,000 to 150,000 clones, 76% of them seen only once. Germline CDR1 is MDHEN and CDR2 is SYDVKM. This CDR3 contains 16 residues. J gave up 2 bases and V 3 bases, and 9 bases lay outside the gene matches. The sample was PBMCs. The gene calls are TRBV28 and TRBJ2-7, with 8 positions matching TRBD2. The source of this sequence is a man between 18 and 29 years old in good health and CMV-seronegative. DNA for the CDR3: TGTGCCAGCAGTTTCCCGGCTAGCGGGTTCACCTACGAGCAGTACTTC. Encoded protein: CASSFPASGFTYEQYF.